The entry below gives a single T cell receptor (beta chain) sequence along with its context. Measured with immunoSEQ multiplex PCR; TCRdb has only the in-frame clones, and not every one. The data show about 120,000 clones, with 80% to 90% seen just once and around 1.5% held by the top ten. Germline V gene data show CDR1 as MRHNA and CDR2 as SNTAGT. CDR3 length: 16 residues. Trimming shortened V by 4 bases and J by 4 bases, and 14 bases separated the two germline ends. This entry belongs to a study of T cell responses to AZD1222 COVID-19 vaccine. This TCR came from an adult in good health. Material: peripheral blood, obtained on day 0 of AZD1222 vaccination. The chain links TRBV6-4 to TRBJ2-6; D perhaps matches TRBD1 (5 bases). CDR3 DNA sequence: TGTGCCAGCAGTGTCCATTCAGGGTCCGGGGCCAACGTCCTGACTTTC. Translation: CASSVHSGSGANVLTF.